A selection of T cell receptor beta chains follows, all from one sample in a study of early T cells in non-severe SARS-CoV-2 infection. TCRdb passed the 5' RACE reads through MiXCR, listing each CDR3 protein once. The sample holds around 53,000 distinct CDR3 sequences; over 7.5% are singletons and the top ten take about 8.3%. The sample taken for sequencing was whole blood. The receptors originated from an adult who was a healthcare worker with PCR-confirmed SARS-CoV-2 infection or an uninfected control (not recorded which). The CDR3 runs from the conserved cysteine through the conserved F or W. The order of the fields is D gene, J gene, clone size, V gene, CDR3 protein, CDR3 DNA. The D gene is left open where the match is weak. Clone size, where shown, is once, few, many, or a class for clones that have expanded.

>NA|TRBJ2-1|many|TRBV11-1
CASSLVVNNEQFF
TGTGCCAGCAGCTTAGTGGTCAACAATGAGCAGTTCTTC
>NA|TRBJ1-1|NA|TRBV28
CASSGTGIGPAAFF
TGTGCCAGCAGTGGGACTGGGATTGGCCCCGCAGCTTTCTTT
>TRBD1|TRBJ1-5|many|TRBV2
CASSERTGSNQPQHF
TGTGCCAGCAGTGAACGGACAGGGAGCAATCAGCCCCAGCATTTT
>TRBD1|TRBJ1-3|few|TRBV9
CASSPGTGSYSGNTIYF
TGTGCCAGCAGCCCAGGGACAGGTTCTTACTCTGGAAACACCATATATTTT
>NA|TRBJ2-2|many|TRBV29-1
CSVGGLTNTGELFF
TGCAGCGTTGGGGGGTTAACGAACACCGGGGAGCTGTTTTTT
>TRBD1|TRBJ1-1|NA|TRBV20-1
CSATQPGQGVFATEAFF
TGCAGTGCTACCCAGCCGGGACAGGGGGTGTTCGCCACTGAAGCTTTCTTT
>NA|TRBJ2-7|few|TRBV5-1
CASSFFGAGSLDEQYF
TGCGCCAGCAGCTTTTTCGGGGCAGGGAGTCTGGACGAGCAGTACTTC
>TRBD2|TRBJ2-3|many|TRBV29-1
CSVEGGLAGVPDTQYF
TGCAGCGTTGAAGGAGGACTAGCGGGAGTCCCAGATACGCAGTATTTT
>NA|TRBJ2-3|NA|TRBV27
CASSPPTGYTDTQYF
TGTGCCAGCAGTCCCCCGACAGGTTACACAGATACGCAGTATTTT
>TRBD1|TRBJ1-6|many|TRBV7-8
CASIPGGSSYNSPLHF
TGTGCCAGCATCCCAGGGGGGAGCTCCTATAATTCACCCCTCCACTTT
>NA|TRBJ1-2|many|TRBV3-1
CASSQAGNLHTF
TGTGCCAGCAGCCAGGCAGGGAATCTACACACCTTC
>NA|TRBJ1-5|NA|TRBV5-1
CASSLAGPGSNQPQHF
TGCGCCAGCAGCTTGGCCGGGCCAGGGAGCAATCAGCCCCAGCATTTT
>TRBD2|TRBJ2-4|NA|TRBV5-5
CASSSSGGQDIQYF
TGTGCCAGCAGCTCCTCGGGGGGTCAGGACATTCAGTACTTC
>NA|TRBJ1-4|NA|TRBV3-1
CASSQEGGGGPHEKLFF
TGTGCCAGCAGCCAAGAGGGAGGGGGAGGCCCCCATGAAAAACTGTTTTTT
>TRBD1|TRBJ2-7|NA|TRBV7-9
CASRLTGGKYEQYF
TGTGCCAGCAGACTGACAGGGGGGAAGTACGAGCAGTACTTC
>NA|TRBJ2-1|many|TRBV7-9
CASSLVGYNEQFF
TGTGCCAGCAGCCTAGTAGGATACAATGAGCAGTTCTTC
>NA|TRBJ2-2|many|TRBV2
CASRTGSTGELFF
TGTGCCAGCAGGACAGGTTCCACCGGGGAGCTGTTTTTT
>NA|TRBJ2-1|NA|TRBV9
CASSSRDRSYNEQFF
TGTGCCAGCAGCTCCCGGGACCGCTCCTACAATGAGCAGTTCTTC
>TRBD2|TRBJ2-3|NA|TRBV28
CASSLPGTSADTQYF
TGTGCCAGCAGTTTACCCGGGACTAGCGCAGATACGCAGTATTTT
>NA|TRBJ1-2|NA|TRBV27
CASSLEGHTYTF
TGTGCCAGCAGTTTGGAGGGACATACCTACACCTTC
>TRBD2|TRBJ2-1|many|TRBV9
CASSVDNGRGYNEQFF
TGTGCCAGCAGCGTAGATAACGGGAGGGGCTACAATGAGCAGTTCTTC
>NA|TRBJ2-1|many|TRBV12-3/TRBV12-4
CASSFGQAQNEQFF
TGTGCCAGCAGTTTTGGGCAGGCCCAAAATGAGCAGTTCTTC
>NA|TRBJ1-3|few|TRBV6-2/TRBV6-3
CASSYSKREDSGNTIYF
TGTGCCAGCAGTTACTCGAAGAGGGAGGACTCTGGAAACACCATATATTTT
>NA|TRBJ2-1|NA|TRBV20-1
CSAHPPPNNEQFF
TGCAGTGCGCACCCGCCCCCTAACAATGAGCAGTTCTTC
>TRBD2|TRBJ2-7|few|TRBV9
CASSELGGSYEQYF
TGTGCCAGCAGCGAGTTAGGCGGGAGCTACGAGCAGTACTTC
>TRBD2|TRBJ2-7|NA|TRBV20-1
CSASTGLGVYEQYF
TGCAGTGCTAGTACGGGACTAGGGGTATACGAGCAGTACTTC
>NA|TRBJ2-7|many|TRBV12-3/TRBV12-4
CASSSLGSYEQYF
TGTGCCAGCAGTTCTCTCGGCAGTTACGAGCAGTACTTC
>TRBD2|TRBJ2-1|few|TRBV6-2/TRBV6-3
CASSIRTSGSHEQFF
TGTGCCAGCAGTATTAGGACTAGCGGGAGCCACGAGCAGTTCTTC
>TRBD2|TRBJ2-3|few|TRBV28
CASKRGGRSTDTQYF
TGTGCCAGCAAACGGGGGGGTAGAAGCACAGATACGCAGTATTTT
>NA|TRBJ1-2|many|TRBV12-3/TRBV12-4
CASRRQMAGGGYTF
TGTGCCAGCAGACGACAGATGGCTGGTGGTGGCTACACCTTC
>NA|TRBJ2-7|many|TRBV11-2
CASSSDRYEQYF
TGTGCCAGCAGCTCCGATCGATACGAGCAGTACTTC
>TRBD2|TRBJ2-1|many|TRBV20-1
CSARDGETSGTNEQFF
TGCAGTGCTAGAGATGGGGAGACTAGCGGGACCAATGAGCAGTTCTTC
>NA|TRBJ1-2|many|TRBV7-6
CASSSDRYGYTF
TGTGCCAGCAGCTCCGACAGATATGGCTACACCTTC
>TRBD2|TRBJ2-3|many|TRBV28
CASSTGLAGADTQYF
TGTGCCAGCAGTACCGGACTAGCGGGAGCAGATACGCAGTATTTT
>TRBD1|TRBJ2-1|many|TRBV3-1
CASSQSEPGQPSYNEQFF
TGTGCCAGCAGCCAATCCGAGCCGGGACAGCCCTCCTACAATGAGCAGTTCTTC